Listed below are T cell receptor beta chains from one sample, sequenced in a study of early T cells in non-severe SARS-CoV-2 infection. Using its own MiXCR run on the 5' RACE reads, TCRdb lists one record per CDR3 protein. The data contain around 89,000 distinct CDR3 sequences, about 15% of them singletons. Material for sequencing was whole blood. Receptor source: an adult who was a healthcare worker with PCR-confirmed SARS-CoV-2 infection or an uninfected control (not recorded which). CDR3s include the opening cysteine and the closing phenylalanine or tryptophan. The order of the fields is clone size, D gene, J gene, V gene, CDR3 protein, CDR3 DNA. D genes are given only for firm matches. Rows may omit the clone size; those that give it use once, few, many or a size class.

abundance: many; d_gene: .; j_gene: TRBJ2-3; v_gene: TRBV12-3/TRBV12-4; CDR3aa: CASSFGGQNTDTQYF; CDR3nt: TGTGCCAGCAGTTTTGGTGGTCAGAACACAGATACGCAGTATTTT
abundance: few; d_gene: .; j_gene: TRBJ1-2; v_gene: TRBV29-1; CDR3aa: CSVSGDYGYTF; CDR3nt: TGCAGCGTTTCAGGGGACTATGGCTACACCTTC
abundance: .; d_gene: .; j_gene: TRBJ1-2; v_gene: TRBV10-3; CDR3aa: CAISEGARDNGYTF; CDR3nt: TGTGCCATCAGTGAGGGCGCGCGAGACAATGGCTACACCTTC
abundance: few; d_gene: TRBD1; j_gene: TRBJ2-3; v_gene: TRBV7-3; CDR3aa: CASSLGTGADTQYF; CDR3nt: TGTGCCAGCAGCTTGGGGACAGGGGCAGATACGCAGTATTTT
abundance: many; d_gene: .; j_gene: TRBJ1-1; v_gene: TRBV29-1; CDR3aa: CSVEAGLLNTEAFF; CDR3nt: TGCAGCGTTGAAGCGGGACTCTTGAACACTGAAGCTTTCTTT
abundance: once; d_gene: .; j_gene: TRBJ2-2; v_gene: TRBV5-1; CDR3aa: CASSERDRTTGELFF; CDR3nt: TGCGCCAGCAGCGAGCGGGACAGGACCACCGGGGAGCTGTTTTTT
abundance: few; d_gene: .; j_gene: TRBJ1-1; v_gene: TRBV4-1; CDR3aa: CASSQVFGEMNTEAFF; CDR3nt: TGCGCCAGCAGCCAAGTTTTTGGGGAAATGAACACTGAAGCTTTCTTT
abundance: few; d_gene: .; j_gene: TRBJ1-1; v_gene: TRBV7-3; CDR3aa: CASSPNNGYEAFF; CDR3nt: TGTGCCAGCAGCCCTAACAACGGGTATGAAGCTTTCTTT
abundance: .; d_gene: .; j_gene: TRBJ2-2; v_gene: TRBV6-2/TRBV6-3; CDR3aa: CASSLQGWELFF; CDR3nt: TGTGCCAGCAGCTTACAAGGATGGGAGCTGTTTTTT
abundance: few; d_gene: .; j_gene: TRBJ1-1; v_gene: TRBV2; CDR3aa: CASSDRRLNTEAFF; CDR3nt: TGTGCCAGCAGCGACAGGCGGCTGAACACTGAAGCTTTCTTT
abundance: few; d_gene: .; j_gene: TRBJ2-5; v_gene: TRBV20-1; CDR3aa: CSASGRQQETQYF; CDR3nt: TGCAGTGCTAGTGGTCGCCAACAAGAGACCCAGTACTTC
abundance: .; d_gene: TRBD2; j_gene: TRBJ2-5; v_gene: TRBV12-3/TRBV12-4; CDR3aa: CASGTSRETQYF; CDR3nt: TGTGCCAGTGGGACTAGTCGAGAGACCCAGTACTTC
abundance: few; d_gene: .; j_gene: TRBJ1-6; v_gene: TRBV27; CDR3aa: CASSFGQGPNSPLHF; CDR3nt: TGTGCCAGCAGTTTCGGTCAGGGACCCAATTCACCCCTCCACTTT
abundance: .; d_gene: .; j_gene: TRBJ2-1; v_gene: TRBV29-1; CDR3aa: CSVGQGYREQFF; CDR3nt: TGCAGCGTTGGGCAGGGGTACAGGGAGCAGTTCTTC
abundance: many; d_gene: .; j_gene: TRBJ1-2; v_gene: TRBV20-1; CDR3aa: CSAPGTETDSGYTF; CDR3nt: TGCAGTGCCCCAGGGACGGAGACAGACTCTGGCTACACCTTC
abundance: .; d_gene: .; j_gene: TRBJ2-4; v_gene: TRBV11-2; CDR3aa: CASSSVRGAPSGFRYF; CDR3nt: TGTGCCAGCAGCTCCGTCCGTGGAGCGCCCTCTGGATTTCGGTACTTC
abundance: few; d_gene: .; j_gene: TRBJ1-1; v_gene: TRBV13; CDR3aa: CASSLVGGEPEAFF; CDR3nt: TGTGCCAGCAGCTTAGTTGGGGGGGAGCCTGAAGCTTTCTTT
abundance: .; d_gene: TRBD1; j_gene: TRBJ2-2; v_gene: TRBV12-3/TRBV12-4; CDR3aa: CASSPDPLDRETGELFF; CDR3nt: TGTGCCAGCAGTCCCGACCCCTTGGACAGGGAGACCGGGGAGCTGTTTTTT
abundance: .; d_gene: .; j_gene: TRBJ2-6; v_gene: TRBV24-1; CDR3aa: CATSDGPATGANVLTF; CDR3nt: TGTGCCACCAGTGATGGGCCGGCGACGGGGGCCAACGTCCTGACTTTC
abundance: few; d_gene: TRBD2; j_gene: TRBJ2-5; v_gene: TRBV20-1; CDR3aa: CSARDRLAGGRETQYF; CDR3nt: TGCAGTGCTAGAGATCGGTTAGCGGGGGGGCGCGAGACCCAGTACTTC
abundance: few; d_gene: .; j_gene: TRBJ1-1; v_gene: TRBV7-3; CDR3aa: CASSLDVNTEAFF; CDR3nt: TGTGCCAGCAGCTTAGACGTCAACACTGAAGCTTTCTTT
abundance: few; d_gene: TRBD1; j_gene: TRBJ1-5; v_gene: TRBV6-2/TRBV6-3; CDR3aa: CASSLRGGFNQPQHF; CDR3nt: TGTGCCAGCAGTTTGAGAGGGGGCTTCAATCAGCCCCAGCATTTT
abundance: many; d_gene: .; j_gene: TRBJ2-3; v_gene: TRBV12-5; CDR3aa: CASGLVTRGGTDTQYF; CDR3nt: TGTGCTAGTGGTTTGGTTACGAGGGGGGGGACAGATACGCAGTATTTT
abundance: .; d_gene: .; j_gene: TRBJ2-2; v_gene: TRBV18; CDR3aa: CASSPLPGTDTGELFF; CDR3nt: TGTGCCAGCTCACCACTCCCGGGAACGGACACCGGGGAGCTGTTTTTT
abundance: many; d_gene: .; j_gene: TRBJ2-3; v_gene: TRBV3-1; CDR3aa: CASSQEPTSTDTQYF; CDR3nt: TGTGCCAGCAGCCAGGAACCTACTAGCACAGATACGCAGTATTTT
abundance: .; d_gene: TRBD1; j_gene: TRBJ2-3; v_gene: TRBV6-1; CDR3aa: CASSAPRRDRTSTDTQYF; CDR3nt: TGTGCCAGCAGTGCTCCAAGGAGGGACAGGACTAGCACAGATACGCAGTATTTT
abundance: .; d_gene: TRBD2; j_gene: TRBJ2-5; v_gene: TRBV9; CDR3aa: CASSHNQASGGVETQYF; CDR3nt: TGTGCCAGCAGCCATAACCAGGCTAGCGGGGGAGTGGAGACCCAGTACTTC
abundance: many; d_gene: .; j_gene: TRBJ2-3; v_gene: TRBV28; CDR3aa: CASSSGTAPYTQYF; CDR3nt: TGTGCCAGCAGTTCAGGGACGGCTCCATATACGCAGTATTTT
abundance: many; d_gene: TRBD2; j_gene: TRBJ2-5; v_gene: TRBV2; CDR3aa: CASTGTSWQETQYF; CDR3nt: TGTGCCAGCACCGGGACTAGCTGGCAAGAGACCCAGTACTTC
abundance: .; d_gene: .; j_gene: TRBJ1-1; v_gene: TRBV19; CDR3aa: CASSINRVNTEAFF; CDR3nt: TGTGCCAGTAGTATCAACAGAGTGAACACTGAAGCTTTCTTT
abundance: few; d_gene: .; j_gene: TRBJ1-1; v_gene: TRBV14; CDR3aa: CASSQDGRSNTEAFF; CDR3nt: TGTGCCAGCAGCCAAGATGGCAGATCGAACACTGAAGCTTTCTTT
abundance: .; d_gene: .; j_gene: TRBJ1-1; v_gene: TRBV10-1; CDR3aa: CASSESQGNTEAFF; CDR3nt: TGCGCCAGCAGCGAAAGCCAGGGGAACACTGAAGCTTTCTTT
abundance: few; d_gene: .; j_gene: TRBJ1-2; v_gene: TRBV10-3; CDR3aa: CAIRGTGSYGYTF; CDR3nt: TGTGCCATCAGGGGGACGGGGAGCTATGGCTACACCTTC
abundance: few; d_gene: .; j_gene: TRBJ1-5; v_gene: TRBV29-1; CDR3aa: CSAWDGNQPQHF; CDR3nt: TGCAGCGCCTGGGACGGGAATCAGCCCCAGCATTTT
abundance: few; d_gene: .; j_gene: TRBJ2-5; v_gene: TRBV7-9; CDR3aa: CASSLRGGGETQYF; CDR3nt: TGTGCCAGCAGCTTACGGGGCGGAGGGGAGACCCAGTACTTC
abundance: .; d_gene: TRBD1; j_gene: TRBJ2-1; v_gene: TRBV27; CDR3aa: CASSPTQGDEQFF; CDR3nt: TGTGCCAGCAGTCCCACCCAGGGGGATGAGCAGTTCTTC
abundance: .; d_gene: .; j_gene: TRBJ1-4; v_gene: TRBV19; CDR3aa: CASRSQVATNEKLFF; CDR3nt: TGTGCCAGTAGGTCTCAAGTTGCAACTAATGAAAAACTGTTTTTT
abundance: many; d_gene: TRBD1; j_gene: TRBJ1-6; v_gene: TRBV2; CDR3aa: CATESGRQGAHLHF; CDR3nt: TGTGCCACCGAGTCCGGGAGGCAGGGGGCTCACCTCCACTTT
abundance: .; d_gene: .; j_gene: TRBJ2-2; v_gene: TRBV7-3; CDR3aa: CASSLRAVANTGELFF; CDR3nt: TGTGCCAGCAGCTTACGGGCCGTCGCGAACACCGGGGAGCTGTTTTTT
abundance: .; d_gene: .; j_gene: TRBJ2-5; v_gene: TRBV29-1; CDR3aa: CSVGANARTGSQETQYF; CDR3nt: TGCAGCGTTGGGGCGAACGCTCGTACAGGCAGCCAAGAGACCCAGTACTTC
abundance: .; d_gene: .; j_gene: TRBJ2-1; v_gene: TRBV7-8; CDR3aa: CASSLSLAAGYNEQFF; CDR3nt: TGTGCCAGCAGCTTATCGCTAGCTGCGGGGTACAATGAGCAGTTCTTC
abundance: few; d_gene: .; j_gene: TRBJ1-2; v_gene: TRBV24-1; CDR3aa: CATSDPQEASGYTF; CDR3nt: TGTGCCACCAGTGATCCGCAGGAGGCTTCTGGCTACACCTTC
abundance: .; d_gene: .; j_gene: TRBJ2-3; v_gene: TRBV19; CDR3aa: CASSNSWDKDTQYF; CDR3nt: TGTGCCAGTAGTAACTCCTGGGACAAAGATACGCAGTATTTT
abundance: .; d_gene: TRBD2; j_gene: TRBJ2-1; v_gene: TRBV12-3/TRBV12-4; CDR3aa: CASSPTSGGLSYNEQFF; CDR3nt: TGTGCCAGCAGTCCTACTAGCGGGGGACTCTCCTACAATGAGCAGTTCTTC
abundance: many; d_gene: TRBD1; j_gene: TRBJ1-1; v_gene: TRBV10-3; CDR3aa: CAISEGDRLNTEAFF; CDR3nt: TGTGCCATCAGTGAGGGGGACAGGCTAAACACTGAAGCTTTCTTT
abundance: many; d_gene: .; j_gene: TRBJ2-1; v_gene: TRBV2; CDR3aa: CASSVSKNEQFF; CDR3nt: TGTGCCAGCAGTGTTTCAAAGAATGAGCAGTTCTTC
abundance: .; d_gene: TRBD1; j_gene: TRBJ2-1; v_gene: TRBV20-1; CDR3aa: CSARDLDRVHEQFF; CDR3nt: TGCAGTGCTAGAGATTTGGACAGGGTCCATGAGCAGTTCTTC
abundance: few; d_gene: .; j_gene: TRBJ1-5; v_gene: TRBV2; CDR3aa: CASSEGQAVQPQHF; CDR3nt: TGTGCCAGCAGTGAAGGACAGGCCGTTCAGCCCCAGCATTTT
abundance: .; d_gene: .; j_gene: TRBJ2-5; v_gene: TRBV3-1; CDR3aa: CASSQDGTYQETQYF; CDR3nt: TGTGCCAGCAGCCAAGACGGGACTTACCAAGAGACCCAGTACTTC
abundance: few; d_gene: .; j_gene: TRBJ1-6; v_gene: TRBV6-5; CDR3aa: CASSSGWNSPLHF; CDR3nt: TGTGCCAGCAGTTCAGGGTGGAATTCACCCCTCCACTTT